The 16 T cell receptor beta chains below come from one sample, sequenced in a study of T cells in narcolepsy. Produced via immunoSEQ multiplex PCR; TCRdb's table is partial and in-frame only. Among 30,000 to 40,000 clones, around 90% were seen once, and the ten largest hold 0.83%. The sequenced material came from CD45RA- memory CD4+ T cells from PBMCs. The source of these receptors is a human donor with narcolepsy.

The rearrangement joins TRBV6-6 to TRBJ2-5; D remains unclear. V was cut by 2 bases and J by 4 bases, with 8 bases left in between. This CDR3 region has 13 residues. CDR1 is MNHNY and CDR2 is SVGAGI in the germline V gene (reference sequence). CDR3 DNA sequence: TGTGCCAGCAGTTACAGTTCAGGAGAGACCCAGTACTTC. This gives the protein CASSYSSGETQYF.

This clone was counted a few times. This chain joins TRBV18 and TRBJ1-1; D unresolved. The V and J ends lost 1 base and 1 base respectively, with 4 bases between them. The CDR3 is 13 amino acids. Germline V gene sequence: CDR1 KGHSH, CDR2 LQKENI. The CDR3: CASSPLKNTEAFF. The CDR3 DNA reads as TGTGCCAGCTCACCACTAAAGAACACTGAAGCTTTCTTT.

Note on this clone: The junction does not match germline at one end; this may be a read error. The rearrangement links TRBV19 to TRBJ2-4, with D possibly being TRBD2 (6 bases). CDR3 length: 14 amino acids. Looked up from germline, CDR1 is LNHDA and CDR2 is SQIVND (reference sequence). The CDR3 DNA reads as TGTGCCAGTAGTATCGACCGGGGTAAGGAGGGAACGGACTTC. As protein: CASSIDRGKEGTDF.

The rearrangement joins TRBV7-2 to TRBJ2-5; no clear D gene. The V end was cut by 3 bases, the J end by 5 bases, with 10 bases between. CDR1 and CDR2 (germline): SGHTA, FQGNSA. This CDR3 spans 13 amino acids. The CDR3 sequence is CASSFRLTETQYF. The CDR3 nucleotides read TGTGCCAGCAGCTTTCGTCTGACGGAGACCCAGTACTTC.

The rearrangement joins TRBV10-2 to TRBJ1-2; TRBD1 might be the D (5 bases). V was trimmed by 10 bases and J by 0 bases, leaving 12 bases between them. This CDR3 comprises 13 residues. Germline V CDR1 and CDR2: WSHSY, SAAADI. The CDR3 DNA follows: TGCGCCATCAAAAAACAGGCTAACTATGGCTACACCTTC. The encoded protein is CAIKKQANYGYTF.

The V call is TRBV30, the J call TRBJ2-3; D not resolved. The CDR3 has 12 amino acids. The germline V gene encodes CDR1 GTSNPN and CDR2 SVGIG (reference sequence). V was cut by 1 base and J by 2 bases, with 4 bases left in between. DNA for the CDR3: TGTGCCTGGAGTGGGGCCACAGATACGCAGTATTTT. Its translation is CAWSGATDTQYF.

The chain carries TRBV30 and TRBJ2-3; 8 nucleotides match TRBD2. The CDR3 extends over 15 amino acids. V lost 3 bases and J lost 2; bases outside the gene matches: 7. Germline V gene data show CDR1 as GTSNPN and CDR2 as SVGIG (reference sequence). This CDR3 reads CAWSRGLADTDTQYF. DNA for the CDR3: TGTGCCTGGAGCCGAGGACTAGCCGACACAGATACGCAGTATTTT.

The chain recombines TRBV7-2 with TRBJ1-2; D is unclear. CDR3 length: 11 amino acids. V lost 4 bases and J lost 8, with 8 bases in between. The V gene's germline CDR1 is SGHTA and CDR2 FQGNSA. CDR3 sequence reads: CASSSWYGYTF. The CDR3 DNA sequence: TGTGCCAGCAGCTCATGGTACGGCTACACCTTC.

The CDR3 protein is CASSIPTTMSGANVLTF. DNA of the CDR3: TGTGCCAGTAGTATTCCAACGACCATGTCCGGGGCCAACGTCCTGACTTTC. The J gene is TRBJ2-6, the V gene TRBV19; no firm D call. Germline assignment: CDR1 LNHDA and CDR2 SQIVND (reference sequence). This CDR3 contains 17 residues. Trimming cost V 3 bases and J 4 bases, with 16 bases left between them.

V and J are TRBV7-2 and TRBJ1-4; possibly TRBD1 for D (6 bases). Deletions cut 5 bases from V and 3 bases from J, with 10 bases between. This CDR3 has 14 amino acids. Germline V gives CDR1 SGHTA, CDR2 FQGNSA. The CDR3 sequence is CASSGRGPNEKLFF. For the CDR3, the DNA is TGTGCCAGCAGCGGCAGGGGACCTAATGAAAAACTGTTTTTT.

A single count supports this clone. The genes are TRBV4-2 and TRBJ2-5; D gene ambiguous. CDR3 size: 15 residues. Germline CDR1 reads LGHNA; CDR2 reads YNFKEQ. Trimming stripped 0 bases from V and 4 bases from J, with 12 bases between. DNA for the CDR3: TGTGCCAGCAGCCAAGATATCGGTACACGAGAGACCCAGTACTTC. Residues: CASSQDIGTRETQYF.

V and J are TRBV2 and TRBJ1-2; tentatively, D is TRBD1 (6 bases). Trimming removed 5 bases from V and 4 bases from J, with 8 bases in between. This CDR3 has 12 amino acids. In germline, CDR1 is SNHLY, CDR2 FYNNEI. The CDR3 sequence: CASSTGLYGYTF. The CDR3 coding sequence is TGTGCCAGCAGTACAGGGCTCTATGGCTACACCTTC.

Only a few counts were recorded for this clone. The chain uses TRBV10-3 and TRBJ1-1; TRBD1 is a possible D gene (5 bases). This CDR3 spans 14 amino acids. V gave up 10 bases and J gave up 0 bases, with 15 bases separating them. CDR1 is ENHRY and CDR2 is SYGVKD in the germline V gene. CDR3 nucleotide sequence: TGTGCCACCCAGTTGACAGCCATGAACACTGAAGCTTTCTTT. Translated: CATQLTAMNTEAFF.

The V call is TRBV29-1, the J call TRBJ2-2; D might be TRBD2 (6 bases). Germline V gives CDR1 SQVTM, CDR2 ANQGSEA. The CDR3 is made up of 16 amino acids. With 0 bases removed from V and 6 bases from J, the gap between germline ends came to 17 bases. As DNA, the CDR3 is TGCAGCGTTGAAGATGAGACTAGTCCGGTCCCCGGGGAGCTGTTTTTT. This gives the protein CSVEDETSPVPGELFF.

V and J are TRBV5-6 and TRBJ1-1; possibly TRBD1 for D (6 bases). The V end lost 4 bases, the J end lost 4 bases, and 17 bases lay between the germline ends. Germline CDR1 is SGHDT and CDR2 is YYEEEE. This CDR3 is 15 amino acids long. The CDR3 DNA reads TGTGCCAGCAGCCCCAGACAGGTCCTGGGCACTGAAGCTTTCTTT. Translation: CASSPRQVLGTEAFF.

This clone was detected once. The chain joins TRBV6-5 to TRBJ1-6; D not resolved. With 10 bases removed from V and 3 bases from J, the gap between germline ends came to 13 bases. Germline V gene lookup returns CDR1 MNHEY and CDR2 SVGAGI. The CDR3 runs 14 residues. CDR3 loop: CATRGGGYNSPLHF. As DNA, the CDR3 is TGTGCCACCCGTGGCGGTGGCTATAATTCACCCCTCCACTTT.